A single sample is the source of the 17 T cell receptor beta chains below, sequenced in a study of blood T cell repertoires in COVID-19. This table comes from immunoSEQ multiplex PCR, and its TCRdb copy is limited to in-frame clones, with some not included. This sample has about 280,000 clones, with approximately 81% found just once. Source material: PBMCs or T cells enriched from blood (not recorded which). The receptors here all came from a woman aged 45-65 years who had recovered from COVID-19.

This chain links TRBV7-8 with TRBJ2-7; 9 bases match TRBD1. This CDR3 comprises 15 residues. V was clipped by 1 base and J by 6 bases; unmatched bases: 7. Germline CDR1 and CDR2: SGHVS and FQNEAQ. The CDR3 sequence is CASSLGGTGIGEQYF. The CDR3 region has the DNA TGTGCCAGCAGCTTAGGAGGGACAGGGATCGGCGAGCAGTACTTC.

This chain uses TRBV4-1 with TRBJ2-7; TRBD1 is a possible D gene (6 bases). V was cut by 2 bases and J by 6 bases, with 14 bases left in between. The V gene's germline CDR1 is MGHRA and CDR2 YSYEKL. The CDR3 loop spans 14 amino acids. CDR3 protein: CASSQLGHLAEQYF. The CDR3 DNA is TGCGCCAGCAGCCAATTGGGACACCTGGCCGAGCAGTACTTC.

This chain connects TRBV27 to TRBJ2-5; TRBD1 agrees at 12 bases. CDR3 length: 17 amino acids. Losses at the gene ends were 5 bases for V and 4 bases for J; bases not matched to a gene: 11. CDR1 is MNHEY and CDR2 is SMNVEV in the germline V gene (reference sequence). CDR3 amino acids: CASSPDTGTGGVETQYF. CDR3 DNA: TGTGCCAGCAGTCCTGATACCGGGACAGGGGGCGTAGAGACCCAGTACTTC.

This clone is termed medium-sized. The V and J genes are TRBV5-4 and TRBJ1-6, with TRBD1 as a possible D gene (5 bases). In germline, CDR1 is SGHNT, CDR2 YYREEE (reference sequence). The V end was cut by 3 bases, the J end by 7 bases, with 11 bases between. The CDR3 length is 14 residues. CDR3 DNA: TGTGCCAGCAGCTCGCGGGACCAAAATTCACCCCTCCACTTT. Its translation is CASSSRDQNSPLHF.

This clone was found a few times. The gene calls are TRBV19 and TRBJ1-5, with TRBD1 matching 8 bases. V was clipped by 11 bases and J by 1 base; unmatched bases: 4. Germline-derived CDR1 and CDR2 are LNHDA and SQIVND (reference sequence). This CDR3 has 13 amino acids. This CDR3 reads CASGQGSNQPQHF. In nucleotides, the CDR3 is TGTGCCTCTGGACAGGGAAGCAATCAGCCCCAGCATTTT.

The genes are TRBV7-9 and TRBJ1-1, with TRBD1 matching over 7 bases. The length of the CDR3 is 16 residues. Germline V gene sequence: CDR1 SEHNR, CDR2 FQNEAQ (reference sequence). V shed 6 bases and J 2 bases; nucleotides not matched to a gene: 12. In nucleotides, the CDR3 is TGTGCCAGCAGTCAATATCGGACAGGCCCAAACACTGAAGCTTTCTTT. It encodes CASSQYRTGPNTEAFF.

This chain joins TRBV19 and TRBJ2-7; TRBD1 matches 7 bases. V shed 4 bases and J 6 bases; nucleotides not matched to a gene: 12. The CDR3 loop spans 15 amino acids. Germline CDR1 and CDR2: LNHDA and SQIVND (reference sequence). The CDR3 reads CASSRGQRTASEQYF. The CDR3 DNA follows: TGTGCCAGTAGTAGGGGACAGCGAACGGCTAGCGAGCAGTACTTC.

The chain recombines TRBV5-6 with TRBJ1-3, with 7 bases identical to TRBD1. The trim removed 4 bases at V and 2 bases at J, leaving 6 bases unmatched. The CDR3 is made up of 15 amino acids. Germline-derived CDR1 and CDR2 are SGHDT and YYEEEE. The CDR3 DNA reads TGTGCCAGCAGCCAAAACAGGGGCACTGGAAACACCATATATTTT. As protein: CASSQNRGTGNTIYF.

This clone is a singleton in its sample. The chain recombines TRBV5-4 with TRBJ2-6; 10 bases fit TRBD1. V trimming: 5 bases; J trimming: 1 base; junction bases outside the gene matches: 6. Germline CDR1 and CDR2: SGHNT and YYREEE (reference sequence). The CDR3 spans 17 residues. As DNA, the CDR3 is TGTGCCAGCAGGCCGGGACAGGGGATTTCTGGGGCCAACGTCCTGACTTTC. This translates into CASRPGQGISGANVLTF. The full variable domain, its missing parts supplied by reference TRBV5-4 and TRBJ2-6, is ETGVTQSPTHLIKTRGQQVTLRCSSQSGHNTVSWYQQALGQGPQFIFQYYREEENGRGNFPPRFSGLQFPNYSSELNVNALELDDSALYLCASRPGQGISGANVLTFGAGSRLTVL.

The chain is built from TRBV6-6 and TRBJ2-4, with 12 positions matching TRBD2. The CDR3 contains 16 residues. The J segment lost 6 bases and the V segment lost 7 bases, leaving 10 bases of the junction unmatched. Germline V lookup: CDR1 MNHNY, CDR2 SVGAGI (reference sequence). In DNA form, the CDR3 reads TGTGCCAGCATTCTACCTCTAGCGGGGGGGATAAACATTCAGTACTTC. It yields the protein CASILPLAGGINIQYF.

The chain recombines TRBV6-5 with TRBJ2-3, with D maybe TRBD2 (6 bases). Germline lookup yields CDR1 MNHEY and CDR2 SVGAGI. The V end was cut by 6 bases, the J end by 4 bases, with 11 bases between. The CDR3 extends over 13 amino acids. Here the CDR3 reads CASRGWGADTQYF. Here the CDR3 DNA reads TGTGCCAGCAGGGGGTGGGGGGCAGATACGCAGTATTTT.

The rearrangement uses TRBV19 and TRBJ1-6; maybe TRBD1 (6 bases). With 9 bases removed from V and 9 bases from J, the gap between germline ends came to 18 bases. CDR1 is LNHDA and CDR2 is SQIVND in the germline V gene (reference sequence). The CDR3 covers 14 residues. CDR3 nucleotide sequence: TGTGCCAGCCAAGGTGGGGGCTCTGGTTCACCCCTCCACTTT. It encodes CASQGGGSGSPLHF.

The chain combines TRBV18 with TRBJ1-4, with D tentatively TRBD1 (5 bases). The CDR3 consists of 16 residues. The V and J ends lost 4 bases and 0 bases respectively, with 12 bases between them. Germline CDR1 reads KGHSH; CDR2 reads LQKENI. In DNA, the CDR3 is TGTGCCAGCTCACTCGGACACGTAGCAACTAATGAAAAACTGTTTTTT. Residues: CASSLGHVATNEKLFF.

The rearrangement joins TRBV18 to TRBJ1-4; perhaps TRBD1 as D (5 bases). The germline V and J ends were trimmed by 4 bases and 5 bases, with 11 bases remaining between them. There are 14 residues in the CDR3. Germline V gene data show CDR1 as KGHSH and CDR2 as LQKENI. This CDR3 is CASSRQRENEKLFF. CDR3 bases: TGTGCCAGCTCACGACAGAGAGAAAATGAAAAACTGTTTTTT.

The chain recombines TRBV10-3 with TRBJ2-3; 10 nucleotides agree with TRBD1. The V gene end was trimmed by 6 bases and the J gene end by 6 bases; junction bases not matched to a gene: 9. In germline, CDR1 is ENHRY, CDR2 SYGVKD. This CDR3 is built from 15 residues. CDR3 in DNA: TGTGCCATCAGGAACTCCGGGACAGGGGAGGATACGCAGTATTTT. Amino acids: CAIRNSGTGEDTQYF.

This sequence joins TRBV6-5 and TRBJ1-1; the D gene is possibly TRBD1 (6 bases). Trimming cost V 2 bases and J 3 bases, with 10 bases left between them. There are 14 residues in the CDR3. Germline loops: CDR1 MNHEY, CDR2 SVGAGI. The CDR3 nucleotides are TGTGCCAGCAGTTACCTGGACAGATACACTGAAGCTTTCTTT. Translated: CASSYLDRYTEAFF.

The J gene is TRBJ1-1, the V gene TRBV4-1; TRBD1 agrees at 8 bases. The V and J ends lost 5 bases and 8 bases, in that order; junction bases with no gene match: 16. The CDR3 loop spans 16 amino acids. In germline, CDR1 is MGHRA, CDR2 YSYEKL. The CDR3 loop reads CASSYDTGGAIPEAFF. CDR3 DNA: TGCGCCAGCAGCTACGACACAGGGGGGGCCATCCCCGAAGCTTTCTTT.